Listed below are T cell receptor beta chains from one sample, sequenced in a study of graft-versus-host responses after intestinal transplantation. Profiled with immunoSEQ multiplex PCR; TCRdb holds only in-frame clones, not every one. The sample has under 15,000 clones, approximately 35% seen once. Sequenced here: alloreactive CD8+ T cells from a mixed lymphocyte reaction culture, sampled before intestinal transplant. The receptors come from a human patient who received an intestinal transplant. CDR3s include the opening cysteine and the closing phenylalanine or tryptophan. Fields, in order: J gene, CDR3 length, clone size, V gene, CDR3 protein. Expanded clones are given a class, and other clones once, few, many or no size at all.

TRBJ2-1	15	.	TRBV27	CASSGSRGAYNEQFF
TRBJ2-1	14	few	TRBV7-2	CASSSGITYNEQFF
TRBJ2-7	10	.	TRBV20-1	CRGQAYEQYF
TRBJ2-5	16	.	TRBV27	CASTAAFGTGQETQYF
TRBJ2-7	15	few	TRBV27	CASRPASGTFYEQYF
TRBJ2-7	15	.	TRBV7-9	CASSADRGGSYEQYF
TRBJ2-7	14	few	TRBV5-1	CASSLAGQVYEQYF
TRBJ2-5	18	.	TRBV10-3	CASSFGLAGDGSMETQYF
TRBJ1-1	15	few	TRBV28	CASSLLPGQGTEAFF
TRBJ2-5	15	few	TRBV9	CASSVEAGDGETQYF
TRBJ2-7	17	once	TRBV13	CASSSRSGTGGIFEQYF
TRBJ2-3	17	few	TRBV5-1	CASSLDGLAASTDTQYF
TRBJ2-7	14	medium-sized	TRBV7-7	CASSLSRGGSEQYF
TRBJ2-1	14	.	TRBV27	CASSFGGVGYEQFF
TRBJ2-1	13	.	TRBV27	CASSLSGNNEQFF
TRBJ2-1	15	.	TRBV9	CASSVGGGRYNEQFF
TRBJ2-7	14	few	TRBV19	CASSATGGAYEQYF
TRBJ1-2	15	.	TRBV28	CASSPRTVGDYGYTF
TRBJ1-5	13	.	TRBV7-6	CASRQGDGQPQHF
.	14	.	TRBV27	CASSFPAASYEQYF
TRBJ2-1	15	.	TRBV28	CASSLTGSSYNEQFF
TRBJ1-5	16	few	TRBV27	CASSLSGQSFNQPQHF
TRBJ1-1	13	few	TRBV5-5	CASSQSGSTEAFF
TRBJ1-5	15	medium-sized	TRBV28	CASLWDPGSNQPQHF
TRBJ2-4	14	.	TRBV7-8	CASSLGGAKNIQYF
TRBJ2-5	16	few	TRBV15	CATSRDRSGLQETQYF